The rows below give T cell receptor beta chains drawn from one sample of a study of shared T cell receptors in the human thymus. Profiling relied on immunoSEQ multiplex PCR, and the TCRdb table lists in-frame clones only, not all of them. Here the sample spans about 380,000 clones, approximately 95% being singletons. Sequences were obtained from thymocytes. The origin of the receptors is a human donor. CDR3s include the opening cysteine and the closing phenylalanine or tryptophan. Each record gives: V gene, D gene, J gene, clone size, CDR3 protein, CDR3 DNA. A D gene is named only where the DNA matches it firmly. Clone size appears in some rows only: once, few, many, or a class for an expanded clone.

TRBV5-1	.	TRBJ2-7	.	CASSSQTEPYEQYF	TGCGCCAGCAGCTCGCAGACGGAGCCCTACGAGCAGTACTTC
TRBV28	.	TRBJ1-3	.	CATSTGNTIYF	TGTGCCACATCTACTGGAAACACCATATATTTT
TRBV6-1	.	TRBJ1-3	.	CASIGREDSGNTIYF	TGTGCCAGCATTGGCAGGGAAGACTCTGGAAACACCATATATTTT
TRBV7-3	.	TRBJ1-1	.	CASSLRGHSNTEAFF	TGTGCCAGCAGCTTACGCGGGCACTCGAACACTGAAGCTTTCTTT
TRBV7-9	TRBD2	TRBJ2-3	.	CASSLWTSGTDTQYF	TGTGCCAGCAGCTTATGGACTAGCGGCACAGATACGCAGTATTTT
TRBV19	.	TRBJ2-7	few	CASSPGISYEQYF	TGTGCCAGTAGTCCGGGGATTTCCTACGAGCAGTACTTC
TRBV28	.	TRBJ1-2	.	CASSFQMNRASNYGYTF	TGTGCCAGCAGTTTCCAGATGAACAGGGCCTCTAACTATGGCTACACCTTC
TRBV13	TRBD2	TRBJ2-1	.	CASSLGLAGPEDYNEQFF	TGTGCCAGCAGCTTGGGACTAGCGGGCCCCGAGGATTACAATGAGCAGTTCTTC
TRBV4-1	TRBD1	TRBJ1-2	.	CASSQTGGYLYGYTF	TGCGCCAGCAGCCAAACAGGGGGGTATTTGTATGGCTACACCTTC
TRBV6-6	.	TRBJ2-7	.	CASSYSVRYEQYF	TGTGCCAGCAGTTACTCGGTGCGCTACGAGCAGTACTTC
TRBV7-2	.	TRBJ2-7	.	CASSLFSYEQYF	TGTGCCAGCAGCTTATTTAGTTACGAGCAGTACTTC
TRBV15	TRBD1	TRBJ1-4	.	CATSGTGHNEKLFF	TGTGCCACCAGCGGGACAGGTCACAATGAAAAACTGTTTTTT
TRBV19	.	TRBJ2-1	.	CASSDRFEQFF	TGTGCCAGTAGTGACCGCTTTGAGCAGTTCTTC
TRBV7-2	TRBD2	TRBJ2-2	.	CASSLTSGSRTGELFF	TGTGCCAGCAGCTTAACTAGCGGGAGCCGAACCGGGGAGCTGTTTTTT
TRBV4-3	TRBD2	TRBJ2-3	.	CASSQDLAGEGGHLAQYF	TGCGCCAGCAGCCAAGATCTGGCGGGGGAGGGAGGCCACCTGGCGCAGTATTTT
TRBV19	.	TRBJ2-2	.	CASSIDPRQRNTGELFF	TGTGCCAGTAGTATAGACCCCAGGCAGCGGAACACCGGGGAGCTGTTTTTT
TRBV9	.	TRBJ2-4	.	CASYKRGRLLRGFLRTKNIQYF	TGTGCCAGCTACAAACGTGGCCGCCTGCTGAGGGGATTCCTAAGAACCAAAAACATTCAGTACTTC
TRBV5-4	.	TRBJ1-5	once	CASSLEGGNQPQHF	TGTGCCAGCAGCTTGGAAGGAGGGAATCAGCCCCAGCATTTT
TRBV19	TRBD1	TRBJ2-2	once	CASTLGQSDRGLGGELFF	TGTGCCAGTACCCTGGGGCAGTCGGACAGGGGCTTAGGCGGGGAGCTGTTTTTT
TRBV11-3	.	TRBJ2-1	.	CASSTRPGDEQFF	TGTGCCAGCAGCACCCGCCCGGGGGACGAGCAGTTCTTC
TRBV5-1	TRBD1	TRBJ2-7	.	CASSEDRAFYEQYF	TGCGCCAGCAGCGAGGACAGGGCCTTCTACGAGCAGTACTTC
TRBV27	TRBD2	TRBJ2-3	.	CASSLTRTSGISTDTQYF	TGTGCCAGCAGCTTAACCCGGACTAGCGGGATCAGCACAGATACGCAGTATTTT
TRBV19	.	TRBJ2-7	.	CASSPGAPYEQYF	TGTGCCAGTAGTCCCGGGGCCCCCTACGAGCAGTACTTC
TRBV15	.	TRBJ2-5	.	CATRVRGHFGWTQYF	TGTGCCACCAGAGTCCGAGGACACTTCGGGTGGACCCAGTACTTC
TRBV28	TRBD2	TRBJ2-2	.	CASSYRTSGRAGTGELFF	TGTGCCAGCAGTTACCGGACTAGCGGGAGGGCCGGCACCGGGGAGCTGTTTTTT
TRBV7-2	.	TRBJ1-4	.	CASSPLGGEKLFF	TGTGCCAGCAGCCCGCTCGGGGGGGAAAAACTGTTTTTT
TRBV13	TRBD2	TRBJ2-1	.	CAMGLAGVHEQFF	TGTGCCATGGGACTAGCGGGAGTCCATGAGCAGTTCTTC
TRBV4-2	TRBD1	TRBJ1-2	.	CASSQDRGRGGYTF	TGTGCCAGCAGCCAAGACAGGGGGCGGGGAGGCTACACCTTC
TRBV4-3	TRBD2	TRBJ2-7	.	CASSEWTSGRERRAYEQYF	TGCGCCAGCAGCGAATGGACAAGCGGGAGGGAAAGGCGGGCCTACGAGCAGTACTTC